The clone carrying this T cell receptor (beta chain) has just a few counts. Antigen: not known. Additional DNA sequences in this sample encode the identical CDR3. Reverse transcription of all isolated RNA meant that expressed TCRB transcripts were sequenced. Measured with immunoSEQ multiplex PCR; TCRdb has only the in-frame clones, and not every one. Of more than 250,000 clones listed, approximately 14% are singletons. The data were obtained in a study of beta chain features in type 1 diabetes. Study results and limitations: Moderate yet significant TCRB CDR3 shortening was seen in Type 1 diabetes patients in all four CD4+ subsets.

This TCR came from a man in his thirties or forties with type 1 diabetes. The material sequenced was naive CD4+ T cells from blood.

CDR3 sequence reads: CASSAGLADYNEQFF. The CDR3, as DNA: TGTGCCAGCAGCGCGGGACTAGCGGACTACAATGAGCAGTTCTTC. The J gene is TRBJ2-1, the V gene TRBV9, with 11 bases that match TRBD2. Germline assignment: CDR1 SGDLS and CDR2 YYNGEE. The CDR3 runs to 15 residues. The junction had 2 bases not matched to a gene; V was cut back by 3 bases and J by 3 bases.